This T cell receptor beta chain was sequenced during a study of T cell responses to AZD1222 COVID-19 vaccine. After removal of 0 bases from V and 2 bases from J, the junction contained 3 bases not matched to a gene. The CDR3 contains 15 residues. Per germline, CDR1 SGHVS and CDR2 FQNEAQ. TCRdb's table, derived via immunoSEQ multiplex PCR, lists solely in-frame clones and lacks some. Seen here are approximately 130,000 clones, 80% to 90% observed once, and the top ten hold 8.5% to 14%. This sequence joins TRBV7-8 and TRBJ2-7; TRBD2 aligns across 8 bases. The receptor was derived from an adult in good health. Material: peripheral blood, obtained on day 0 of MenACWY control vaccination. The chain's CDR3 is CASSLATSGAYEQYF. DNA of the CDR3: TGTGCCAGCAGCTTAGCAACTAGCGGCGCCTACGAGCAGTACTTC.